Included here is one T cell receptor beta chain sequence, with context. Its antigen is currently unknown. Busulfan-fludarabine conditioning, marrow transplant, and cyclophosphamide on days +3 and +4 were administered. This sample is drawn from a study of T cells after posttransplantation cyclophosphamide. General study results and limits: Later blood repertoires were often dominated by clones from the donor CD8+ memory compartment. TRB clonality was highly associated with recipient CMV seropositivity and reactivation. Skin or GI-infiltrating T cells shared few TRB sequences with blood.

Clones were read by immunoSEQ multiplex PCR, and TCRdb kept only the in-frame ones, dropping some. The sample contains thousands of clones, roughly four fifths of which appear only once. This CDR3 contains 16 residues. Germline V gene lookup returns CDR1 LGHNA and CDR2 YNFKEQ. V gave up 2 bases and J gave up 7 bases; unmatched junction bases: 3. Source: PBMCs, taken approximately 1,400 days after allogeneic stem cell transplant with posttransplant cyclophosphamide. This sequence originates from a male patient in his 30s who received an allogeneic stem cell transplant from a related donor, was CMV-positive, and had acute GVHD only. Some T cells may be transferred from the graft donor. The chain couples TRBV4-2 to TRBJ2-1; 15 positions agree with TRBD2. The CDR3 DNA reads TGTGCCAGCAGCCAACTCGGACTAGCGGGGGGGAATGAGCAGTTCTTC. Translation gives CASSQLGLAGGNEQFF.